The 2 T cell receptor beta chains reported below all come from one sample, sequenced in a study of radiotherapy plus CTLA-4 blockade in lung cancer listed by TCRdb under 2018. Libraries were built with the immunoSEQ multiplex PCR assay. This is the immuneACCESS table as TCRdb keeps it, with only in-frame sequences that have V and J called. A part of the clones is gone; compared with another copy, unresolved V genes explain less than half, and the rest is unexplained. This sample lists more than 25,000 clones; around 79% were detected once. The top ten clones comprise 7% to 8% of the sample. Here the sequenced sample was peripheral blood, taken from a patient treated with radiotherapy plus ipilimumab. Source of these receptors: a human donor with non-small cell lung cancer who had stable disease on radiotherapy plus ipilimumab.

J is TRBJ1-1 and V is TRBV6-1; 7 bases map to TRBD1. Germline V gives CDR1 MNHNS, CDR2 SASEGT. The CDR3 is 12 residues long. Trimming took 7 bases from V and 1 from J; bases not matched to a gene: 0. The CDR3 loop reads CASKGANTEAFF. In DNA form, the CDR3 reads TGTGCCAGCAAGGGGGCGAACACTGAAGCTTTCTTT.

This clone was observed a few times. One end of the junction does not line up with germline, which may come from a read error. The chain carries TRBV19 and TRBJ1-6; TRBD1 matches 10 bases. The CDR3 runs to 11 residues. From germline, CDR1 is LNHDA and CDR2 SQIVND (reference sequence). As DNA, the CDR3 is TGCGACAGGACAGGGGGTTCACCCCTCCACTTT. Its translation is CDRTGGSPLHF.